This TCR beta chain is from a study of tumor and adjacent non-tumor tissue in lung cancer. General study findings and limits: Shorter survival was associated with higher TCR diversity in tumors. Compared with tumor, normal lung showed significantly lower TCR diversity.

No cell sorting was done before RNA was extracted from the tissue. Distant lung tissue was collected more than 3 cm away from the tumor edge. Donors were chemotherapy-naive, newly diagnosed lung cancer surgical patients in China, August–late 2014. This clonotype was observed many times. Its target is not known. V was clipped by 4 bases and J by 5 bases, with 8 bases between them. The CDR3 sequence is 11 residues long. From germline, CDR1 is SQVTM and CDR2 ANQGSEA. The library came from three nested PCR rounds adapted from ARM-PCR protocols. TCRdb used MiXCR to reprocess the multiplex PCR reads, holding one entry per CDR3 protein. Altogether roughly 120,000 distinct CDR3 sequences are present, 62% being singletons, with the ten largest covering 15% to 20%.

What was sequenced was distant non-tumor lung tissue. The origin of this receptor is a man between 60 and 75 years old with non-small cell lung cancer. The gene calls are TRBV29-1 and TRBJ1-1; no clear D. Written as DNA, the CDR3 is TGCAGCGTTGTTCATGCAACTGAAGCTTTCTTT. Protein sequence: CSVVHATEAFF.